This T cell receptor beta chain was profiled in a study of CD8+CD57+ T cells in acquired aplastic anemia (dated by TCRdb to 2016 to 2018). The study in broad terms: DNA extracted from sorted CD4+ and CD8+ cells had a mean of around 3 ug, with a range of roughly 0.2 to 27.4 ug. CD8+CD57+ expansion was defined as frequency above the mean frequency observed in healthy subjects. General study outcomes and caveats: No significant difference in CD8+ Simpson's diversity was found between patients and healthy controls (P=0.060). About 28 CD8+ CDR3 sequences were found in both patients and controls but appeared to be highly expressed in patients and within the immunodominant clones of the patients.

Concerning this clonotype: The specificity of this receptor is unknown. No qualities accompany the bases; no much larger clone lies one base away.

Genomic DNA was used as template for profiling of TCR beta VDJ combinations and CDR3 sequences. TCR repertoire sequencing was run on an Illumina HiSeq 2000. The authors' pipeline ran thus. Repertoire assessment relied on Simpson's diversity index, CDR3 size and DJ length profiles, and TRBV/TRBJ rearrangement plots. The most abundant DNA sequence in the deep sequencing data was taken as the immunodominant clone. CDR3 amino acid sequences were checked for sharing across subjects and were also compared against the VDJdb database and published repertoires. TCRdb ran its own pipeline on the public reads, namely fastp trimming at Q25 and MiXCR clone calling, and kept in-frame beta chains. Identical CDR3 protein sequences are pooled into one entry, listed with their most common genes and DNA. The V and J calls were determined by TCRdb, not by the authors. Recorded for this sample are some 180,000 distinct CDR3 sequences; roughly 60% of them occurred a single time. The ten largest clones add up to more than 40% of the sample.

CDR1 and CDR2 are read off the germline V gene as WSHSY and SAAADI. Counted from cysteine to phenylalanine, this CDR3 has 13 amino acids. Just the 39-base CDR3 DNA is kept, in frame starting at base 1. V sheds 3 bases and J sheds 2 bases, leaving 6 bases between their ends. Flow cytometry had shown CD8+CD57+ cell expansion in the patients selected for sequencing. Severe acquired aplastic anemia was diagnosed in all patients according to International Study of Aplastic Anemia and Agranulocytosis and Camitta criteria. No therapy had been received by the patients at the time of blood sampling. The study deep-sequenced TCR repertoires of sorted CD4+ and CD8+ blood T cells from severe aplastic anemia patients and healthy subjects. Patients were enrolled under clinicaltrials.gov protocols 00001620, 01623167, 00001397, 00071045, 00081523 and 00961064 in the USA. Ficoll-Paque density gradient centrifugation was used to isolate peripheral blood mononuclear cells. CD4+ and CD8+ T cells were sorted by FACS or magnetic beads before DNA extraction.

The receptor was isolated from a human donor with aplastic anemia. The receptor chain draws on TRBV10-2 and TRBJ2-3; TRBD1 is a weak D gene call, 5 bases matching. The sample taken for sequencing was sorted CD4+, CD8+, or CD8+CD57+ T cells (not recorded which) from PBMCs. The sequenced DNA is TGCGCCAGCAGTGAAGGACACACAGATACGCAGTATTTT. Its coded protein is CASSEGHTDTQYF.